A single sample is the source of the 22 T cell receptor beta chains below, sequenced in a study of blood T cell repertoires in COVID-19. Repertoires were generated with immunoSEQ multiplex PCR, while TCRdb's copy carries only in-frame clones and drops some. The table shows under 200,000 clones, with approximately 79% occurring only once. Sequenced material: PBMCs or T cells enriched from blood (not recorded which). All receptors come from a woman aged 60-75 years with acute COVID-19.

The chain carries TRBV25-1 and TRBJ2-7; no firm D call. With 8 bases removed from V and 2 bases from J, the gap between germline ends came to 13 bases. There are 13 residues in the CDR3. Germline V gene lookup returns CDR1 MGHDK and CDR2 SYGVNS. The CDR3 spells CASSAGSPYEQYF. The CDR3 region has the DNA TGTGCCAGCTCTGCCGGGTCCCCCTACGAGCAGTACTTC.

The CDR3: CASSFTSGTSTDTQYF. CDR3 nucleotide sequence: TGCGCCAGCAGCTTCACTAGCGGGACTAGCACAGATACGCAGTATTTT. The genes are TRBV5-1 and TRBJ2-3; 10 bases line up with TRBD2. Germline-derived CDR1 and CDR2 are SGHRS and YFSETQ. The V and J ends lost 2 bases and 0 bases, in that order; junction bases with no gene match: 3. This CDR3 spans 16 amino acids.

DNA for the CDR3: TGTGCCAGCAGTGTCCAGGACCTCCCGGGGAATGAGCAGTTCTTC. Translated: CASSVQDLPGNEQFF. This chain joins TRBV2 and TRBJ2-1; D is possibly TRBD2 (5 bases). The germline V and J ends were trimmed by 4 bases and 7 bases, with 17 bases remaining between them. CDR3 length equals 15 residues. Per the germline V gene, CDR1 is SNHLY and CDR2 is FYNNEI.

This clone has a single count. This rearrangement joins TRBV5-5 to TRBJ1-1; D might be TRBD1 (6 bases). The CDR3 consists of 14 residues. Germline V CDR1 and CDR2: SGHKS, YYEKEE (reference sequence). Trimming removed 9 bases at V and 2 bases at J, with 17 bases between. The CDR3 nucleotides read TGTGCCACCAAGGGGGTTGGTTCAAACACTGAAGCTTTCTTT. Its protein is CATKGVGSNTEAFF.

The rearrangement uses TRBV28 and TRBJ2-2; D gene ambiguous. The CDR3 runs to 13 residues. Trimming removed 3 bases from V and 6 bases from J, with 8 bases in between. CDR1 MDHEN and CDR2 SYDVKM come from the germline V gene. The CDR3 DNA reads TGTGCCAGCAGTTTGAGCTTCGCCGGGGAGCTGTTTTTT. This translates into CASSLSFAGELFF.

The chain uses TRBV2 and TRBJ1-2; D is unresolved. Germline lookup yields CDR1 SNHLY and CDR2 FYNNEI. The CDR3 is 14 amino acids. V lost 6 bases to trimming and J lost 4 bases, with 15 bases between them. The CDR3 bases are TGTGCCAGCAGACGAGCGGCGGTCCCCTATGGCTACACCTTC. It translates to CASRRAAVPYGYTF.

CDR3 sequence reads: CASGKGERYEQYF. Here the CDR3 DNA reads TGCGCCAGCGGGAAGGGGGAAAGATACGAGCAGTACTTC. The V and J genes are TRBV10-1 and TRBJ2-7; D is possibly TRBD1 (6 bases). V lost 8 bases and J 4 bases, leaving 15 bases between the germline ends. Per germline, CDR1 WNHNN and CDR2 SYGVQD (reference sequence). The CDR3 is 13 residues long.

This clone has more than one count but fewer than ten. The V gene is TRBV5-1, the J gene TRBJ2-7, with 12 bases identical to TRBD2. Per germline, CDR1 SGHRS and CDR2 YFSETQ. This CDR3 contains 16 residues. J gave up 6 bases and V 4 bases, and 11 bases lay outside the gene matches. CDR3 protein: CASSHLAGGPGGEQYF. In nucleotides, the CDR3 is TGCGCCAGCAGCCATCTAGCGGGAGGGCCGGGAGGCGAGCAGTACTTC.

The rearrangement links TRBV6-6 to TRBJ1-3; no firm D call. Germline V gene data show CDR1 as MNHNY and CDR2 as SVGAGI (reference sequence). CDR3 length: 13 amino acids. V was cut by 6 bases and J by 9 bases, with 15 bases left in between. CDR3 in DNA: TGTGCCAGCAGACCGGGATTTCTGGGCACCATATATTTT. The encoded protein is CASRPGFLGTIYF.

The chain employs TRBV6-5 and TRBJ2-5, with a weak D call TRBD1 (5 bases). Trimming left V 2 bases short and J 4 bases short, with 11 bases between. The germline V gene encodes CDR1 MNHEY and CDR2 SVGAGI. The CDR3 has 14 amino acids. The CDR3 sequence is CASSYQGAGETQYF. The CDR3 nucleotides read TGTGCCAGCAGTTACCAGGGCGCCGGAGAGACCCAGTACTTC.

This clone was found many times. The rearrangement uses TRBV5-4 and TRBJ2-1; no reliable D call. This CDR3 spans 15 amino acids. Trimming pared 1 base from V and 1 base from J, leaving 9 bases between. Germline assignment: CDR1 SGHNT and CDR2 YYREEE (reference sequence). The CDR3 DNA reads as TGTGCCAGCAGCTTGCAACTACGATCCTACAATGAGCAGTTCTTC. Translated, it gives CASSLQLRSYNEQFF. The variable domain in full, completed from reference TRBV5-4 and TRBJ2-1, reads ETGVTQSPTHLIKTRGQQVTLRCSSQSGHNTVSWYQQALGQGPQFIFQYYREEENGRGNFPPRFSGLQFPNYSSELNVNALELDDSALYLCASSLQLRSYNEQFFGPGTRLTVL.

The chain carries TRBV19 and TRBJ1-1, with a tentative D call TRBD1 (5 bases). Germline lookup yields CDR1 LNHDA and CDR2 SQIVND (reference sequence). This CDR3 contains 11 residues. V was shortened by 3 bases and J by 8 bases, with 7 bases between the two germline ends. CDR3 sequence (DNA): TGTGCCAGTAGTATTCGGGGGGAAGCTTTCTTT. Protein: CASSIRGEAFF.

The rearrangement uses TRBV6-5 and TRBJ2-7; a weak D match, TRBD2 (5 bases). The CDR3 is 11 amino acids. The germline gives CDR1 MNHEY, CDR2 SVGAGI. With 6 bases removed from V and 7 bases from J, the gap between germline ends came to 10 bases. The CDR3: CASSLGGEQYF. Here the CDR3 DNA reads TGTGCCAGCAGCCTCGGAGGAGAGCAGTACTTC.

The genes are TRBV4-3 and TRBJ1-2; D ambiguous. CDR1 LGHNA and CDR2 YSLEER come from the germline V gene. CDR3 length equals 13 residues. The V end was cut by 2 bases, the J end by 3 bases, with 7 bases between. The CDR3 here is CASSQSVDYGYTF. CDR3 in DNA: TGCGCCAGCAGCCAATCAGTCGACTATGGCTACACCTTC.

CDR3 DNA: TGTGCCAGCAGATCTCCTTACGAGCAGTACTTC. Amino acids: CASRSPYEQYF. The chain employs TRBV7-9 and TRBJ2-7; D ambiguous. The CDR3 consists of 11 residues. Germline loops: CDR1 SEHNR, CDR2 FQNEAQ (reference sequence). Trimming stripped 6 bases from V and 4 bases from J, with 7 bases between.

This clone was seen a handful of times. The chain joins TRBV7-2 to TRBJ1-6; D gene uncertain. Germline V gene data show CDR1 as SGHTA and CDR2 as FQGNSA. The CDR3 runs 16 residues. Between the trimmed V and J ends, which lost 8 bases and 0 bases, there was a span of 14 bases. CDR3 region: CASVYQASSYNSPLHF. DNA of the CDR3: TGTGCCAGCGTTTACCAGGCCAGCTCCTATAATTCACCCCTCCACTTT.

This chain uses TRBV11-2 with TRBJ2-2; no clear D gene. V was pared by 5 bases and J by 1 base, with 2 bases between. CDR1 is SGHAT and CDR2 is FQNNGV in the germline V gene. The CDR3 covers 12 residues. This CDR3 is CASSLNTGELFF. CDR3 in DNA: TGTGCCAGCAGCCTGAACACCGGGGAGCTGTTTTTT.

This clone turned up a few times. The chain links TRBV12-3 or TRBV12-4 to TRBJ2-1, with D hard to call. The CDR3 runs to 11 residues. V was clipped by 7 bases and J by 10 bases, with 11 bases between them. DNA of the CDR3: TGTGCCAGCACCCATTCGGAGGAGCAGTTCTTC. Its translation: CASTHSEEQFF.

In DNA form, the CDR3 reads TGTGCCAGCAGCCGACCCGGGACAGGGGCGATACACGGCTACACCTTC. Its protein product is CASSRPGTGAIHGYTF. The gene calls are TRBV7-9 and TRBJ1-2; 10 bases agree with TRBD1. The CDR3 is 16 amino acids. Germline V lookup: CDR1 SEHNR, CDR2 FQNEAQ (reference sequence). V shed 5 bases, J shed 8 bases, and the junction held 14 bases outside the gene matches.

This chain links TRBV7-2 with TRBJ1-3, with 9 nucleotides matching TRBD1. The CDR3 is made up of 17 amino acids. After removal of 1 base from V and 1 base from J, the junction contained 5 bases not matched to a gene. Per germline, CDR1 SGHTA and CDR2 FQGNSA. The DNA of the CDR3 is TGTGCCAGCAGCTTAGTTCCCGGGACAGGGTCTGGAAACACCATATATTTT. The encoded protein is CASSLVPGTGSGNTIYF.

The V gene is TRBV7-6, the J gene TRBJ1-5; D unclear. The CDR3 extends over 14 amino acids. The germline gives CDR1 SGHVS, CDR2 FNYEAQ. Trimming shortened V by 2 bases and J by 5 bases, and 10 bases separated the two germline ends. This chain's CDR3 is CASSLSYADQPQHF. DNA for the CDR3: TGTGCCAGCAGCTTAAGCTATGCGGATCAGCCCCAGCATTTT.

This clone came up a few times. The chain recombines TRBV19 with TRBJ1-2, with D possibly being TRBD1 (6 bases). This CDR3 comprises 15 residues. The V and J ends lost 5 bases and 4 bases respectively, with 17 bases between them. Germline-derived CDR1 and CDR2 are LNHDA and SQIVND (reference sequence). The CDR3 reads CASSEQGIRLYGYTF. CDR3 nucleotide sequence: TGTGCCAGTAGTGAACAGGGAATCAGACTCTATGGCTACACCTTC.